The 29 T cell receptor beta chains in this list originate from one sample, sequenced in a study of cytomegalovirus exposure and HLA in healthy donors. PCR primers comprised 60 Vbeta and 13 Jbeta primers. Sequencing was performed with immunoSEQ multiplex PCR; in TCRdb, only in-frame clones are kept and a portion is missing. The sample yields 150,000 to 200,000 clones, nearly 70% seen once. The sequenced sample consisted of PBMCs. The receptors derive from a man aged 25-40 years in good health and CMV-seropositive.

The chain has TRBV19 and TRBJ2-1; 14 bases map to TRBD2. Germline-derived CDR1 and CDR2 are LNHDA and SQIVND (reference sequence). The CDR3 has 17 residues. With V trimmed by 3 bases and J by 3 bases, 4 bases remained unmatched. The CDR3: CASSIGTSGSYYNEQFF. CDR3 bases: TGTGCCAGTAGTATTGGGACTAGCGGGAGTTACTACAATGAGCAGTTCTTC.

The CDR3: CASSLYSGRLATGELFF. The CDR3 DNA reads as TGTGCCAGTAGTCTTTACAGCGGACGCTTAGCCACCGGGGAGCTGTTTTTT. The chain is built from TRBV19 and TRBJ2-2, with D perhaps TRBD2 (5 bases). Per germline, CDR1 LNHDA and CDR2 SQIVND (reference sequence). This CDR3 contains 17 residues. The V gene lost 5 bases and the J gene lost 4 bases, with 20 bases spanning the gap.

The rearrangement joins TRBV21-1 to TRBJ2-7; no DNA check was done on the table's D call, TRBD1. TRBV21-1 is noted as a pseudogene. There are 15 residues in the CDR3. The CDR3 loop is CASSTLIQFIHEQYF. DNA for the CDR3: TGTGCCAGCAGCACCCTAATACAGTTCATCCACGAGCAGTACTTC.

The chain couples TRBV10-3 to TRBJ2-7; tentatively, D is TRBD1 (6 bases). The CDR3 is 14 amino acids. Germline CDR1 is ENHRY and CDR2 is SYGVKD. V was trimmed by 0 bases and J by 7 bases, leaving 13 bases between them. The CDR3 region has the DNA TGTGCCATCAGTGAGTCGACAGGTGTGGGGGAGCAGTACTTC. Protein: CAISESTGVGEQYF.

The CDR3 DNA reads as TGCGCCAGCAGCTTAGTCCGGGGGGGGGAAGGGTATAACAGCGAGCAGTACTTC. This gives the protein CASSLVRGGEGYNSEQYF. The chain is built from TRBV5-1 and TRBJ2-5; TRBD2 matches 8 bases. The tail of the sequence fits TRBJ2-7 better, so the J call may be wrong. CDR3 length: 18 amino acids. The germline V gene encodes CDR1 SGHRS and CDR2 YFSETQ.

In this sample, this clone turned up once. DNA of the CDR3: TGTGCCACCTCGTACGCAGCGAACACCGGGGAGCTGTTTTTT. Protein: CATSYAANTGELFF. This chain connects TRBV15 to TRBJ2-2; D is undetermined. The CDR3 covers 14 residues. In germline, CDR1 is LNHNV, CDR2 YYDKDF (reference sequence). V shed 8 bases and J shed 0 bases, with 10 bases lying between them.

This clone was detected only once. The J gene is TRBJ1-5, the V gene TRBV11-2; D unresolved. CDR1 and CDR2 from the germline V gene are SGHAT and FQNNGV. V was cut by 1 base and J by 6 bases, with 7 bases left in between. CDR3 length: 13 amino acids. The chain's CDR3 is CASSLVERQPQHF. Here the CDR3 DNA reads TGTGCCAGCAGCTTAGTCGAGCGTCAGCCCCAGCATTTT.

This clone was counted a single time. The chain combines TRBV7-8 with TRBJ1-1; perhaps TRBD1 as D (5 bases). CDR1 SGHVS and CDR2 FQNEAQ come from the germline V gene. The V end was cut by 5 bases, the J end by 3 bases, with 16 bases between. This CDR3 spans 15 amino acids. The CDR3 sequence: CASSPYRQMDTEAFF. The CDR3 coding sequence is TGTGCCAGCAGCCCCTACAGGCAGATGGACACTGAAGCTTTCTTT. Full variable domain (missing parts from reference TRBV7-8 and TRBJ1-1): GAGVSQSPRYKVAKRGQDVALRCDPISGHVSLFWYQQALGQGPEFLTYFQNEAQLDKSGLPSDRFFAERPEGSVSTLKIQRTQQEDSAVYLCASSPYRQMDTEAFFGQGTRLTVV.

The J gene is TRBJ1-5, the V gene TRBV11-2, with 7 bases lining up with TRBD1. The CDR3 totals 15 residues. Trimming took 1 base from V and 6 from J; bases not matched to a gene: 6. CDR1 is SGHAT and CDR2 is FQNNGV in the germline V gene. DNA of the CDR3: TGTGCCAGCAGCTTAGTACAGGGGTTAAGTCAGCCCCAGCATTTT. This translates into CASSLVQGLSQPQHF.

This clone came up once. The gene calls are TRBV10-3 and TRBJ1-2, with 8 bases aligning to TRBD1. The CDR3 has 14 residues. Germline lookup yields CDR1 ENHRY and CDR2 SYGVKD. V lost 3 bases and J lost 6; bases outside the gene matches: 6. The CDR3 loop reads CAISDPGQGHGYTF. CDR3 sequence (DNA): TGTGCCATCAGTGACCCCGGACAGGGCCATGGCTACACCTTC.

This chain links TRBV6-5 with TRBJ2-7, with TRBD1 matching over 7 bases. The germline V gene has CDR1 MNHEY and CDR2 SVGAGI. V lost 2 bases, J lost 7 bases, and 11 bases stayed unmatched. The CDR3 totals 15 residues. The CDR3 coding sequence is TGTGCCAGCAGTTACCCCTCACAGGGGCGCGGAGAGCAGTACTTC. This sequence encodes CASSYPSQGRGEQYF.

This chain links TRBV19 with TRBJ1-4, with no clear D. The V end lost 6 bases, the J end lost 7 bases, and 12 bases lay between the germline ends. This CDR3 comprises 13 residues. Germline V gene lookup returns CDR1 LNHDA and CDR2 SQIVND (reference sequence). CDR3 in DNA: TGTGCCAGTAGCTTAGGAGTGAGTGAAAAACTGTTTTTT. Amino acids: CASSLGVSEKLFF. The whole variable domain, filled in from reference TRBV19 and TRBJ1-4, reads DGGITQSPKYLFRKEGQNVTLSCEQNLNHDAMYWYRQDPGQGLRLIYYSQIVNDFQKGDIAEGYSVSREKKESFPLTVTSAQKNPTAFYLCASSLGVSEKLFFGSGTQLSVL.

This chain uses TRBV11-2 with TRBJ2-5, with 11 bases lining up with TRBD2. The junction had 5 bases not matched to a gene; V was cut back by 4 bases and J by 7 bases. The germline V gene has CDR1 SGHAT and CDR2 FQNNGV. The CDR3 loop spans 14 amino acids. The DNA for the CDR3 is TGTGCCAGCAGCTCTAGCGGGGGGACCATGACCCAGTACTTC. Protein product: CASSSSGGTMTQYF.

This clone turned up a few times. The chain has TRBV6-1 and TRBJ1-5; D is unclear. Germline CDR1 is MNHNS and CDR2 is SASEGT. Deletions cut 0 bases from V and 2 bases from J, with 11 bases between. CDR3 length equals 16 residues. CDR3 protein: CASSEARGRGNQPQHF. CDR3 in DNA: TGTGCCAGCAGTGAAGCGCGGGGAAGGGGCAATCAGCCCCAGCATTTT.

The chain has TRBV28 and TRBJ2-7; D unresolved. The CDR3 runs 12 residues. V was clipped by 6 bases and J by 4 bases, with 10 bases between them. CDR1 MDHEN and CDR2 SYDVKM come from the germline V gene. The CDR3 sequence: CASSPPGYEQYF. The CDR3 DNA reads TGTGCCAGCAGCCCACCCGGGTACGAGCAGTACTTC.

This clone was seen only a few times. The V and J genes are TRBV27 and TRBJ1-1; D gene ambiguous. Germline V lookup: CDR1 MNHEY, CDR2 SMNVEV (reference sequence). V was pared by 0 bases and J by 4 bases, with 18 bases between. The CDR3 has 17 residues. The CDR3 DNA reads TGTGCCAGCAGTTTATCGGCCGCCCCGGCTTCGGGCACTGAAGCTTTCTTT. This gives the protein CASSLSAAPASGTEAFF.

The chain combines TRBV2 with TRBJ1-3; D gene ambiguous. CDR3 length: 16 amino acids. The ends were cut back, 2 bases at V and 3 bases at J, with 14 bases in the middle. In germline, CDR1 is SNHLY, CDR2 FYNNEI. The CDR3 nucleotides read TGTGCCAGCAGTGAAACGCGACAACCTATTGGAAACACCATATATTTT. Translated: CASSETRQPIGNTIYF.

This clone was seen a few times. The chain recombines TRBV10-3 with TRBJ1-5; D remains ambiguous. Germline V gives CDR1 ENHRY, CDR2 SYGVKD. This CDR3 is 13 amino acids long. The V end was cut by 2 bases, the J end by 7 bases, with 9 bases between. The CDR3 sequence is CAISEGQIQPQHF. In DNA, the CDR3 is TGTGCCATCAGTGAGGGGCAGATACAGCCCCAGCATTTT.

This sequence joins TRBV6-1 and TRBJ2-7; 7 bases align to TRBD1. V was pared by 2 bases and J by 2 bases, with 15 bases of the junction left unmatched. Looked up from germline, CDR1 is MNHNS and CDR2 is SASEGT. The CDR3 length is 18 residues. CDR3 nucleotides: TGTGCCAGCAGTGAAATCCCAGGGGGTGGCGGGCAGACCTACGAGCAGTACTTC. It specifies CASSEIPGGGGQTYEQYF.

The rearrangement links TRBV6-6 to TRBJ2-1; 8 bases are a match to TRBD1. CDR1 MNHNY and CDR2 SVGAGI come from the germline V gene (reference sequence). The ends lost 1 base at V and 5 bases at J; junction bases unmatched: 7. The CDR3 has 16 residues. The CDR3 is CASSYLGTGIHNEQFF. The CDR3 DNA reads TGTGCCAGCAGTTACTTGGGGACAGGCATCCACAATGAGCAGTTCTTC.

The chain couples TRBV6-5 to TRBJ1-1; 7 bases agree with TRBD1. V lost 6 bases and J lost 9; bases outside the gene matches: 4. CDR3 length equals 11 residues. Germline lookup yields CDR1 MNHEY and CDR2 SVGAGI. The CDR3 DNA reads TGTGCCAGCAGCAAGACAGGGCAAGCTTTCTTT. Translation gives CASSKTGQAFF.

This sequence joins TRBV2 and TRBJ2-5; 8 bases line up with TRBD2. The assigned J gene may be wrong: the sequence end matches TRBJ2-7 better. This CDR3 region has 13 residues. Germline loops: CDR1 SNHLY, CDR2 FYNNEI. This CDR3 is CASRTSESYEQYF. The CDR3 nucleotides read TGTGCCAGCAGGACTAGCGAGTCCTACGAGCAGTACTTC.

The chain joins TRBV4-1 to TRBJ2-1; D is uncertain. V shed 0 bases and J shed 2 bases, with 17 bases lying between them. Germline V gene sequence: CDR1 MGHRA, CDR2 YSYEKL. The CDR3 has 18 residues. CDR3 in amino acids: CASSQDLPRLPPYNEQFF. CDR3 nucleotides: TGCGCCAGCAGCCAAGATCTTCCTCGTCTACCGCCCTACAATGAGCAGTTCTTC.

The chain recombines TRBV10-3 with TRBJ2-1; 14 bases are a match to TRBD2. The CDR3 totals 17 residues. CDR1 and CDR2 from the germline V gene are ENHRY and SYGVKD. Losses at the gene ends were 2 bases for V and 9 bases for J; bases not matched to a gene: 9. The CDR3 bases are TGTGCCATCAGTGAGCACTCCGGGACTAGCGGGAGAAGTGAGCAGTTCTTC. The encoded protein is CAISEHSGTSGRSEQFF.

This clone came up a few times. This chain joins TRBV7-9 and TRBJ1-1; 7 bases match TRBD1. J lost 4 bases, V lost 2 bases, and 4 bases had no gene match. Per germline, CDR1 SEHNR and CDR2 FQNEAQ (reference sequence). The CDR3 is made up of 14 amino acids. The CDR3 reads CASSLKGARTEAFF. The CDR3 DNA is TGTGCCAGCAGCTTAAAGGGGGCGCGCACTGAAGCTTTCTTT.

The chain is built from TRBV6-1 and TRBJ2-7; D uncertain. V lost 0 bases and J 0 bases, leaving 15 bases between the germline ends. Looked up from germline, CDR1 is MNHNS and CDR2 is SASEGT. This CDR3 comprises 17 residues. The CDR3 sequence: CASSEAVGSASSYEQYF. The CDR3 DNA follows: TGTGCCAGCAGTGAAGCGGTCGGGTCGGCTTCCTCCTACGAGCAGTACTTC.

V is TRBV5-4 and J is TRBJ2-1, with D possibly being TRBD2 (5 bases). CDR1 is SGHNT and CDR2 is YYREEE in the germline V gene (reference sequence). CDR3 length: 14 residues. V was clipped by 0 bases and J by 2 bases, with 6 bases between them. The CDR3 DNA reads as TGTGCCAGCAGCTTGGCGGGAACCTACAATGAGCAGTTCTTC. It codes for CASSLAGTYNEQFF.

This sequence joins TRBV7-2 and TRBJ2-7; D not resolved. Trimming removed 6 bases from V and 2 bases from J, with 8 bases in between. The length of the CDR3 is 12 residues. Per the germline V gene, CDR1 is SGHTA and CDR2 is FQGNSA. The CDR3 nucleotides read TGTGCCAGCAGTCCTAAAGCCTACGAGCAGTACTTC. Encoded protein: CASSPKAYEQYF. Together with reference TRBV7-2 and TRBJ2-7, the CDR3 gives the full variable domain: GAGVSQSPSNKVTEKGKDVELRCDPISGHTALYWYRQSLGQGLEFLIYFQGNSAPDKSGLPSDRFSAERTGGSVSTLTIQRTQQEDSAVYLCASSPKAYEQYFGPGTRLTVT.

The chain has TRBV6-4 and TRBJ1-2; tentatively, D is TRBD1 (5 bases). CDR3 length: 12 amino acids. CDR1 is MRHNA and CDR2 is SNTAGT in the germline V gene. V dropped 4 bases and J dropped 7 bases, with 10 bases sitting between them. The CDR3 spells CASSGQGGGYTF. The CDR3 DNA sequence: TGTGCCAGCAGTGGGCAGGGTGGTGGCTACACCTTC.